This TCR beta chain originates from a study of shared clonotypes between healthy human individuals. The CDR3 has 14 amino acids. Trimming left V 2 bases short and J 0 bases short, with 8 bases between. The germline CDR1 and CDR2 sequences are MNHEY and SMNVEV (reference sequence). The assay ran at deep level. This table comes from immunoSEQ multiplex PCR, and its TCRdb copy is limited to in-frame clones, with some not included. The sample comprises about 480,000 clones, less than 85% of which are singletons, and 10% to 15% rests with the top ten. The sample taken for sequencing was PBMCs. This TCR was recovered from a woman in her thirties or forties in good health. Some clones in this sample may be carry-over from other donors' samples. The chain recombines TRBV27 with TRBJ2-7; D remains ambiguous. The CDR3, as DNA: TGTGCCAGCAGTTTAGGCTCGGGCTCCTACGAGCAGTACTTC. It specifies CASSLGSGSYEQYF.